A single sample gave rise to the 14 T cell receptor beta chains below, sequenced in a study of T cells after yellow fever vaccination. TCRdb independently ran MiXCR on the 5' RACE reads; one entry per CDR3 protein. The repertoire includes some 290,000 distinct CDR3 sequences, about 10% of them detected once, and under 4% sits in the top ten. The specimen was CD4+ T cells sorted from PBMCs, collected 45 days after the yellow fever booster vaccination. These receptors were obtained from a man between 18 and 29 years old who received the YFV17D yellow fever vaccine.

The chain couples TRBV5-1 to TRBJ2-7, with a weak D call TRBD2 (5 bases). The CDR3 consists of 13 residues. Trimming pared 2 bases from V and 3 bases from J, leaving 9 bases between. Germline V gives CDR1 SGHRS, CDR2 YFSETQ. CDR3 protein: CASSFDEGYEQYV. The CDR3 nucleotides read TGCGCCAGCAGCTTTGATGAGGGCTACGAGCAGTACGTC.

The V gene is TRBV11-1, the J gene TRBJ2-1; the D is unclear. V gave up 2 bases and J gave up 4 bases, with 6 bases separating them. Looked up from germline, CDR1 is SGHAT and CDR2 is FQDESV (reference sequence). This CDR3 contains 13 residues. For the CDR3, the DNA is TGTGCCAGCAGCTTACCCGTGTACAATGAGCAGTTCTTC. It is translated as CASSLPVYNEQFF.

The J gene is TRBJ1-4, the V gene TRBV5-8, with 11 bases matching TRBD1. CDR1 is SGHTS, CDR2 YDEGEE, per germline. This CDR3 region has 15 residues. V dropped 0 bases and J dropped 7; count of bases not matched to a gene: 2. The CDR3 region is CASSLVGTGGEKLFF. DNA of the CDR3: TGTGCCAGCAGCTTGGTTGGGACAGGGGGTGAAAAACTGTTTTTT.

This clonotype came up a few times. The chain joins TRBV24-1 to TRBJ2-3; the D gene could be TRBD1 or TRBD2 (7 bases each). The CDR3 has 17 amino acids. CDR1 and CDR2 (germline): KGHDR, SFDVKD. The V gene lost 4 bases and the J gene lost 1 base, with 17 bases spanning the gap. Here the CDR3 reads CATSDSSGGARTDTQYF. The CDR3, as DNA: TGTGCCACCAGTGACTCCTCAGGGGGGGCCCGCACAGATACGCAGTATTTT.

The chain uses TRBV7-9 and TRBJ2-1; D is unresolved. From germline, CDR1 is SEHNR and CDR2 FQNEAQ (reference sequence). The CDR3 length is 13 residues. V was pared by 3 bases and J by 10 bases, with 13 bases between. The CDR3 is CASSFPVKTEQFF. CDR3 sequence (DNA): TGTGCCAGCAGCTTCCCCGTTAAAACAGAGCAGTTCTTC.

This clonotype has a count of ten or more. V gene TRBV5-1 combines with J gene TRBJ1-1; D gene uncertain. The CDR3 is 14 residues long. In germline, CDR1 is SGHRS, CDR2 YFSETQ. Trimming removed 4 bases from V and 0 bases from J, with 10 bases in between. The CDR3 spells CASSPDRLNTEAFF. For the CDR3, the DNA is TGCGCCAGCAGCCCGGACCGGTTGAACACTGAAGCTTTCTTT.

In this sample, this clonotype turned up a few times. The genes are TRBV4-2 and TRBJ1-1; a possible D gene is TRBD1 (5 bases). This CDR3 region has 15 residues. The germline V gene encodes CDR1 LGHNA and CDR2 YNFKEQ. Deletions cut 3 bases from V and 1 base from J, with 12 bases between. CDR3 in DNA: TGTGCCAGCAGCCACGACAACGGGGGGAACACTGAAGCTTTCTTT. Its protein is CASSHDNGGNTEAFF.

The chain couples TRBV7-9 to TRBJ2-1; TRBD2 aligns across 8 bases. V was pared by 1 base and J by 11 bases, with 7 bases of the junction left unmatched. The CDR3 runs 14 residues. Germline values: CDR1 SEHNR, CDR2 FQNEAQ (reference sequence). CDR3 DNA sequence: TGTGCCAGCAGCTTAGAGTCGGGGGGGAGTCAGCAGTTCTTC. This sequence encodes CASSLESGGSQQFF.

This rearrangement joins TRBV28 to TRBJ2-7; the match to TRBD1 covers 9 bases. This CDR3 has 14 amino acids. Germline CDR1 and CDR2: MDHEN and SYDVKM. Losses at the gene ends were 5 bases for V and 4 bases for J; bases not matched to a gene: 6. The CDR3 bases are TGTGCCAGCAGTCGCGGGACAGGGAGATACGAGCAGTACGTC. Its protein is CASSRGTGRYEQYV.

This clonotype appeared many times. The rearrangement joins TRBV7-9 to TRBJ2-3; TRBD1 aligns across 10 bases. The CDR3 has 17 amino acids. Germline V gene lookup returns CDR1 SEHNR and CDR2 FQNEAQ (reference sequence). J gave up 2 bases and V 3 bases, and 8 bases lay outside the gene matches. The CDR3 region has the DNA TGTGCCAGCAGCTTCTACCTGACAGGGGGCATCACAGATACGCAGTATTTT. It yields the protein CASSFYLTGGITDTQYF. The entire variable domain, with the rest obtained from reference TRBV7-9 and TRBJ2-3, is as follows: DTGVSQNPRHKITKRGQNVTFRCDPISEHNRLYWYRQTLGQGPEFLTYFQNEAQLEKSRLLSDRFSAERPKGSFSTLEIQRTEQGDSAMYLCASSFYLTGGITDTQYFGPGTRLTVL.

V and J are TRBV6-2 or TRBV6-3 and TRBJ1-5; possibly TRBD1 for D (6 bases). The germline gives CDR1 MNHEY, CDR2 SVGEGT. Between the trimmed V and J ends, which lost 6 bases and 7 bases, there was a span of 16 bases. The CDR3 totals 14 residues. CDR3 amino acids: CASRIGQLRQPQHF. In nucleotides, the CDR3 is TGTGCCAGCAGGATTGGACAGTTAAGGCAGCCCCAGCATTTT.

Many counts were recorded for this clonotype. V gene TRBV7-8 combines with J gene TRBJ2-5; tentative D call: TRBD1 (5 bases). Germline lookup yields CDR1 SGHVS and CDR2 FQNEAQ. The CDR3 length is 14 residues. Deletions cut 4 bases from V and 7 bases from J, with 16 bases between. CDR3 amino acids: CASSSVRPGRTQYF. CDR3 DNA: TGTGCCAGCAGCTCAGTCCGGCCAGGGCGGACCCAGTACTTC. The whole variable domain, filled in from reference TRBV7-8 and TRBJ2-5, reads GAGVSQSPRYKVAKRGQDVALRCDPISGHVSLFWYQQALGQGPEFLTYFQNEAQLDKSGLPSDRFFAERPEGSVSTLKIQRTQQEDSAVYLCASSSVRPGRTQYFGPGTRLLVL.

This clonotype has more than one count but fewer than ten. The chain is built from TRBV6-5 and TRBJ1-6; 9 bases map to TRBD1. Germline V gene data show CDR1 as MNHEY and CDR2 as SVGAGI. The V segment lost 6 bases and the J segment 13 bases; nucleotides outside the gene matches: 10. The CDR3 loop spans 14 amino acids. In DNA form, the CDR3 reads TGTGCCAGCAGCCAGGACAGGGGCCCGTACCCCCTCCACTTT. It encodes CASSQDRGPYPLHF.

This clonotype has just a few counts. This chain uses TRBV10-2 with TRBJ2-3; 10 bases agree with TRBD2. Trimming removed 3 bases from V and 5 bases from J; junction bases left unmatched: 5. The CDR3 has 15 residues. The germline V gene has CDR1 WSHSY and CDR2 SAAADI. CDR3 DNA sequence: TGCGCCAGCAGTGACCAGCGGGGGGGGGTAGATACGCAGTATTTT. This codes for CASSDQRGGVDTQYF.